The present T cell receptor beta chain was sequenced within a study of CD8+CD57+ T cells in acquired aplastic anemia. It was patients with CD8+CD57+ cell expansion by flow cytometry who were chosen for sequencing. Therapy had not been given to patients before blood sampling. This clonotype was observed once. CDR3 and TCR beta VDJ profiling relied on genomic DNA as the template. TCRdb recomputed calls from the reads with MiXCR, one row per CDR3 protein. The table includes 150,000 to 200,000 distinct CDR3 sequences, about 45% detected once. Germline V gene lookup returns CDR1 SGHAT and CDR2 FQDESV (reference sequence). V dropped 4 bases and J dropped 0; count of bases not matched to a gene: 7. CDR3 length equals 16 residues.

This TCR was sampled from a human donor with aplastic anemia. The V gene is TRBV11-1, the J gene TRBJ1-1; 8 nucleotides align to TRBD1. Source material: sorted CD4+, CD8+, or CD8+CD57+ T cells (not recorded which) from PBMCs. The CDR3 loop is CASSWTGQGMNTEAFF. DNA of the CDR3: TGTGCCAGCAGCTGGACCGGACAGGGCATGAACACTGAAGCTTTCTTT.